Described below is a single T cell receptor beta chain sequence and its context. Seattle cases were enrolled at active infection and followed longitudinally. This specimen belongs to a study of blood T cell repertoires in COVID-19. Looking at the study overall: Whether acute or convalescent, the COVID-19 samples came from the United States, Italy and Spain. PBMCs, B-cell-depleted T cells, or T cells were the source of the cDNA or gDNA that made up the material.

The CDR3 is made up of 16 amino acids. CDR1 is MNHEY, CDR2 SMNVEV, per germline (reference sequence). Germline trimming cut 3 bases from V and 8 bases from J; bases unmatched to any gene: 10. The repertoire was sequenced with immunoSEQ multiplex PCR; TCRdb's copy has only in-frame clones and lacks some. This sample yields 60,000 to 65,000 clones, of which 84% are seen a single time; 15% to 20% belongs to the top ten. Sequencing was done on a sample of peripheral blood. The TCR sequence derives from a man in his 60s with COVID-19, enrolled during active disease. The rearrangement links TRBV27 to TRBJ1-6, with 7 bases identical to TRBD1. The CDR3 DNA follows: TGTGCCAGCAGTTTCCGCACAGGGGAGAAAGATTCACCCCTCCACTTT. Its protein is CASSFRTGEKDSPLHF.